One T cell receptor beta chain is described in this entry. The table lists this clonotype with many counts. The antigen it recognizes is unknown. Base qualities are not at hand, and no much larger clone is one base apart. TCR beta CDR3 regions were amplified from RNA transcripts. The TCR CDR3 was subjected to a first round of RT-PCR using the HTBI primer set and the Qiagen OneStep RT-PCR kit. The libraries were constructed in a second round of multiplex PCR and then size-selected and purified. Paired-end sequencing of the libraries was performed with 100 bp reads on an Illumina HiSeq2000. On the study's bioinformatics: SOAPnuke was used to process the raw data, removing reads that contained adapters or uncalled bases, had a mean Phred below 15, or lacked an exact match to the constant primer or identifier. COPE v1.2.5 was used to merge the high-quality paired reads, and each unique nucleotide sequence was defined as a clonotype. MiTCR v1.1 was used to align clonotypes to the IMGT TRBV, TRBD and TRBJ reference segments. The analysis was restricted to V-J combinations with a frequency above 0.0001, which together covered just over 99% of the repertoires. The TCS score was defined as F50 (clonal expansion) divided by E x V (chaos), with BLOSUM62-based TCRdist calculated between CDR3 peptides within each V-J. Welch's t-statistics and random forest reduced roughly 540 V-J features to about 12, which were used in a naive Bayes classifier (R e1071). TCRdb ran its own pipeline on the public reads, namely fastp trimming at Q25 and MiXCR clone calling, and kept in-frame beta chains. Identical CDR3 proteins give one entry, which carries the most common genes and DNA. What appears here as the V and J calls and clone size reflects TCRdb's work, not the paper's. The sample table records about 360,000 distinct CDR3 sequences; 13% of these occur just once. Roughly 20% of the sample goes to the ten largest clones.

Hyperthyroidism patients were newly diagnosed, with disease duration under 2 months, and aged 18 to 65 years. Patients with uncontrolled infections, other autoimmune diseases, pregnancy or lactation were excluded. Diagnoses were based on clinical symptoms, serum thyroxine and TRAb, thyroid ultrasound and orbital computed tomography. Blood from progressor patients was drawn when they were first diagnosed with hyperthyroidism, before any ophthalmopathy symptoms appeared. Ficoll-Paque density gradient centrifugation was used to isolate PBMCs from approximately 11 ml of fresh peripheral blood. Progressor patients were first diagnosed with Graves' hyperthyroidism and then developed ophthalmopathy during follow-up. Total RNA was extracted using Trizol reagent, and RNA quality was assessed on an Agilent 2100 Bioanalyzer. Clipping removes 4 bases from V and 8 bases from J, with 6 as the unmatched junction base count. CDR1 and CDR2 (SGHTA, FQGTGA) derive from the germline V gene. The CDR3 spans 15 residues, from the cysteine through the phenylalanine. This entry keeps only the CDR3 DNA: 45 bases, framed from base 1.

This sample was included in a study of T cells in Graves' hyperthyroidism and ophthalmopathy (dated by TCRdb to the late 2010s). Notes on the research overall: Peripheral blood samples were taken at the time of initial diagnosis, prior to any treatment. TCR V-J signatures able to tell the groups apart were searched for in a discovery cohort of about a hundred patients, of whom approximately 40 had Graves' ophthalmopathy and around 58 had stable Graves' hyperthyroidism. Prospective prediction of ophthalmopathy was tested in an independent validation cohort consisting of fewer than 20 hyperthyroidism patients and 15 to 17 patients who later progressed to ophthalmopathy. The roughly 91 discovery patients were randomly split 7:3 into training and test sets. In about 6 Graves' hyperthyroidism patients, the study also compared T-cell repertoires from thyroid tissue with T-cell repertoires from blood. Following sampling, methimazole starting at 30 mg daily was given to hyperthyroidism patients, and high-dose intravenous methylprednisolone was given to ophthalmopathy patients. TCR Vbeta CDR3 sequencing of 120 to 150 peripheral blood samples (roughly 41 ophthalmopathy, roughly 72 hyperthyroidism and 17 progressor patients) is reported in the paper.

Overall study results and their limits: In validation, the model predicted progression to ophthalmopathy a median of about 6.5 months before onset, with about 70% sensitivity and more than 72% specificity. Most expanded thyroid clonotypes (frequency above 0.001) were also detected in blood, suggesting blood repertoires may reflect thyroid immune responses. A 13 V-J signature model separated ophthalmopathy from stable hyperthyroidism, with around 88% sensitivity and 81.08% specificity in cross-validation and 80%/75% in testing. Sample size was not statistically predetermined, and blinding of investigators to group allocation was not performed.

The rearrangement combines TRBV7-3 with TRBJ2-1, with 12 central nucleotides matching TRBD2. Sequencing was done on a sample of blood. This sequence was found in a man aged 30 to 45 with Graves' hyperthyroidism that later progressed to Graves' ophthalmopathy. The CDR3 region: CASSSSGGAKDEQFF. The DNA sequence is as follows: TGTGCCAGCAGCTCTAGCGGGGGGGCAAAAGATGAGCAGTTCTTC.